What follows are 25 T cell receptor beta chains derived from one specimen sequenced in a study of response to subunit inactivated influenza vaccine. TCRdb re-called the RT-PCR reads with MiXCR, one entry per CDR3 protein. The sample carries around 500,000 distinct CDR3 sequences, approximately 11% recorded once. The specimen comprised PBMCs from blood, sampled roughly 48 days after vaccination. The receptors derive from a middle-aged man who received an inactivated influenza vaccine.

The rearrangement uses TRBV28 and TRBJ2-3; D gene uncertain. The CDR3 contains 15 residues. The V and J ends lost 5 bases and 0 bases respectively, with 12 bases between them. CDR1 and CDR2 (germline): MDHEN, SYDVKM. The CDR3 region is CASSPSLGSTDTQYF. The CDR3 region has the DNA TGTGCCAGCAGTCCCTCCCTTGGGAGCACAGATACGCAGTATTTT. Combining the CDR3 with reference TRBV28 and TRBJ2-3 gives the whole variable domain DVKVTQSSRYLVKRTGEKVFLECVQDMDHENMFWYRQDPGLGLRLIYFSYDVKMKEKGDIPEGYSVSREKKERFSLILESASTNQTSMYLCASSPSLGSTDTQYFGPGTRLTVL.

Only a few counts were recorded for this clonotype. The chain employs TRBV11-2 and TRBJ1-1; no clear D. Germline V lookup: CDR1 SGHAT, CDR2 FQNNGV. The CDR3 totals 15 residues. Trimming shortened V by 1 base and J by 1 base, and 10 bases separated the two germline ends. CDR3 sequence reads: CASSLVPGGNTEAFF. The CDR3 region has the DNA TGTGCCAGCAGCTTAGTTCCAGGTGGGAACACTGAAGCTTTCTTT.

The chain is built from TRBV18 and TRBJ1-1; D call uncertain. Germline V gene data show CDR1 as KGHSH and CDR2 as LQKENI. The CDR3 is 15 residues long. The ends were cut back, 6 bases at V and 2 bases at J, with 16 bases in the middle. The CDR3 sequence is CASSLTDEANTEAFF. CDR3 DNA: TGTGCCAGCTCTCTAACGGACGAGGCAAACACTGAAGCTTTCTTT.

This clonotype has ten or more counts. This chain uses TRBV19 with TRBJ2-1, with D possibly being TRBD1 or TRBD2 (5 bases each). The V end lost 6 bases, the J end lost 0 bases, and 18 bases lay between the germline ends. This CDR3 contains 17 residues. Germline lookup yields CDR1 LNHDA and CDR2 SQIVND (reference sequence). The CDR3, as DNA: TGTGCCAGTAGAGAATTCGGGGCAGAGAGCTCCTACAATGAGCAGTTCTTC. It yields the protein CASREFGAESSYNEQFF.

This clonotype was seen only a few times. V is TRBV6-5 and J is TRBJ1-2; no clear D gene. V lost 0 bases to trimming and J lost 4 bases, with 12 bases between them. This CDR3 region has 15 residues. From germline, CDR1 is MNHEY and CDR2 SVGAGI. This CDR3 is CASSYSTLTGYGYTF. The CDR3 region has the DNA TGTGCCAGCAGTTACTCAACTTTGACCGGCTATGGCTACACCTTC.

V usage is TRBV7-9 and J usage is TRBJ2-3, with 7 bases identical to TRBD1. This CDR3 contains 14 residues. Per the germline V gene, CDR1 is SEHNR and CDR2 is FQNEAQ (reference sequence). Germline trimming cut 6 bases from V and 2 bases from J; bases unmatched to any gene: 5. CDR3 loop: CASRKGQNTDTQYF. The CDR3 coding sequence is TGTGCCAGCAGAAAGGGACAGAACACAGATACGCAGTATTTT.

J is TRBJ1-2 and V is TRBV5-1, with TRBD1 as a possible D gene (5 bases). V lost 4 bases to trimming and J lost 8 bases, with 15 bases between them. The length of the CDR3 is 13 residues. The germline V gene has CDR1 SGHRS and CDR2 YFSETQ. DNA for the CDR3: TGCGCCAGCAGCCCGGACACCCCGGGGGGCTACACCTTC. Translated, it gives CASSPDTPGGYTF.

The V gene is TRBV7-2, the J gene TRBJ2-7; 8 nucleotides agree with TRBD1. The germline V gene encodes CDR1 SGHTA and CDR2 FQGNSA. Losses at the gene ends were 4 bases for V and 7 bases for J; bases not matched to a gene: 12. The CDR3 covers 15 residues. This CDR3 reads CASSYGQGSLGEQYF. CDR3 nucleotides: TGTGCCAGCAGCTATGGACAGGGCTCCCTGGGGGAGCAGTACTTC.

This clonotype has ten or more counts. The V gene is TRBV20-1, the J gene TRBJ1-5, with a weak D call TRBD1 (6 bases). V shed 2 bases and J shed 4 bases, with 12 bases lying between them. The CDR3 runs to 14 residues. Germline CDR1 DFQATT, CDR2 SNEGSKA (reference sequence). CDR3 DNA sequence: TGCAGTGCTAGAATGGGGGGGGCTAATCAGCCCCAGCATTTT. Its translation: CSARMGGANQPQHF.

This rearrangement joins TRBV29-1 to TRBJ2-2; D is possibly TRBD2 (6 bases). Germline V lookup: CDR1 SQVTM, CDR2 ANQGSEA. The CDR3 spans 13 residues. V lost 7 bases and J 4 bases, leaving 13 bases between the germline ends. This chain's CDR3 is CSADGGTTGELFF. CDR3 coding DNA: TGCAGCGCCGACGGGGGTACCACCGGGGAGCTGTTTTTT.

The DNA for the CDR3 is TGTGCCAGCAGCCAAACCGGGGTTCCTAACTATGGCTACACCTTC. It yields the protein CASSQTGVPNYGYTF. This chain joins TRBV4-2 and TRBJ1-2; D remains ambiguous. V lost 2 bases to trimming and J lost 0 bases, with 10 bases between them. There are 15 residues in the CDR3. CDR1 LGHNA and CDR2 YNFKEQ come from the germline V gene.

This clonotype has only a few counts. The CDR3 sequence: CASSPVPGRLAHEQYF. The CDR3 coding sequence is TGTGCCAGCAGCCCGGTTCCCGGGCGCCTGGCCCACGAGCAGTACTTC. The rearrangement joins TRBV12-3 or TRBV12-4 to TRBJ2-7, with no clear D. The CDR3 has 16 residues. V gave up 6 bases and J gave up 5 bases, with 23 bases separating them.

This clonotype was picked up many times. The rearrangement links TRBV20-1 to TRBJ2-5; no definite D call. Deletions cut 3 bases from V and 2 bases from J, with 4 bases between. CDR3 length: 11 residues. Germline V gene data show CDR1 as DFQATT and CDR2 as SNEGSKA (reference sequence). This chain's CDR3 is CSASGQETQYF. Written as DNA, the CDR3 is TGCAGTGCTAGCGGGCAAGAGACCCAGTACTTC.

This clonotype was found many times. This chain connects TRBV12-3 or TRBV12-4 to TRBJ1-5; D gene ambiguous. The CDR3 sequence is 13 residues long. V lost 3 bases and J lost 7, with 10 bases in between. The CDR3 loop is CASSLRERQPQHF. The CDR3 nucleotides read TGTGCCAGCAGTTTGAGGGAAAGGCAGCCCCAGCATTTT.

This clonotype appeared a few times. CDR3 coding DNA: TGCAGTGCTTGGACTAGCGGGGGAACAAAAGAGACCCAGTACTTC. It yields the protein CSAWTSGGTKETQYF. The chain is built from TRBV20-1 and TRBJ2-5, with TRBD2 matching over 13 bases. V shed 5 bases and J 3 bases; nucleotides not matched to a gene: 6. From germline, CDR1 is DFQATT and CDR2 SNEGSKA (reference sequence). The CDR3 is 15 amino acids.

The sample holds a few counts of this clonotype. As DNA, the CDR3 is TGCGCCAGCAGCCCCTCAGGACTCGCCGCCAACTATGGCTACACCTTC. It yields the protein CASSPSGLAANYGYTF. The J gene is TRBJ1-2, the V gene TRBV5-1; unclear D gene. The CDR3 consists of 16 residues. Germline CDR1 and CDR2: SGHRS and YFSETQ. Trimming stripped 4 bases from V and 2 bases from J, with 18 bases between.

In its sample, this clonotype was seen a few times. The V and J genes are TRBV7-2 and TRBJ1-6, with 7 bases lining up with TRBD1. Per germline, CDR1 SGHTA and CDR2 FQGNSA. J was trimmed by 9 bases and V by 5 bases; bases with no gene match: 10. The CDR3 runs to 15 residues. The CDR3 here is CASSLTGVQSSPLHF. CDR3 sequence (DNA): TGTGCCAGCAGCCTTACAGGGGTGCAATCTTCACCCCTCCACTTT.

As DNA, the CDR3 is TGCGCCAGCAGCTTGGAGTCGGGAATTAAAGAGACCCAGTACTTC. Translation: CASSLESGIKETQYF. This sequence joins TRBV5-1 and TRBJ2-5; D is possibly TRBD2 (5 bases). This CDR3 comprises 15 residues. The germline gives CDR1 SGHRS, CDR2 YFSETQ. V lost 0 bases, J lost 3 bases, and 12 bases lay in between.

This clonotype has a count of ten or more. The chain joins TRBV10-3 to TRBJ2-7; 11 bases fit TRBD1. There are 12 residues in the CDR3. Per the germline V gene, CDR1 is ENHRY and CDR2 is SYGVKD. The ends lost 11 bases at V and 4 bases at J; junction bases unmatched: 4. CDR3 sequence reads: CAVGTGGYEQYF. In DNA, the CDR3 is TGTGCCGTAGGGACAGGGGGGTACGAGCAGTACTTC.

Only a few counts were recorded for this clonotype. The chain couples TRBV10-3 to TRBJ1-5; 8 bases are shared with TRBD1. The J segment lost 2 bases and the V segment lost 10 bases, leaving 7 bases of the junction unmatched. This CDR3 comprises 14 residues. Germline CDR1 ENHRY, CDR2 SYGVKD. In nucleotides, the CDR3 is TGTGCCACCCAGGGGGCCTTGGGCAATCAGCCCCAGCATTTT. This gives the protein CATQGALGNQPQHF.

The table lists this clonotype with a few counts. The chain recombines TRBV25-1 with TRBJ1-1; TRBD1 is a possible D gene (5 bases). V was cut by 8 bases and J by 5 bases, with 18 bases left in between. Germline lookup yields CDR1 MGHDK and CDR2 SYGVNS. The CDR3 is 14 residues long. The CDR3 DNA follows: TGTGCCAGCCGGAACATAGGGGCACAGACTGAAGCTTTCTTT. It yields the protein CASRNIGAQTEAFF. The full variable domain, with the rest looked up from reference TRBV25-1 and TRBJ1-1, is EADIYQTPRYLVIGTGKKITLECSQTMGHDKMYWYQQDPGMELHLIHYSYGVNSTEKGDLSSESTVSRIRTEHFPLTLESARPSHTSQYLCASRNIGAQTEAFFGQGTRLTVV.

This chain connects TRBV25-1 to TRBJ1-5, with D unresolved. With 1 base removed from V and 0 bases from J, the gap between germline ends came to 7 bases. Germline values: CDR1 MGHDK, CDR2 SYGVNS. This CDR3 spans 15 amino acids. The CDR3 here is CASSESIYSNQPQHF. CDR3 bases: TGTGCCAGCAGTGAATCGATATATAGCAATCAGCCCCAGCATTTT.

Notes on this clonotype: A much larger clonotype is one base distant, so this may be a read error. The rearrangement joins TRBV7-2 to TRBJ2-3; D might be TRBD2 (7 bases). The CDR3 sequence is 15 residues long. The germline V gene has CDR1 SGHTA and CDR2 FQGNSA. In DNA, the CDR3 is TGTGCCAGCAGCCTAGCGCGGGAGAGGACAGATTCGCAGTATTTT. This translates into CASSLARERTDSQYF.

The V call is TRBV5-1, the J call TRBJ1-1; 7 positions agree with TRBD1. CDR1 and CDR2 from the germline V gene are SGHRS and YFSETQ. V was clipped by 4 bases and J by 3 bases; unmatched bases: 6. The CDR3 covers 14 residues. The CDR3 here is CASSESRGYTEAFF. The CDR3 DNA follows: TGCGCCAGCAGCGAAAGCAGGGGGTACACTGAAGCTTTCTTT.

This clonotype was observed at least ten times. This chain connects TRBV12-3 or TRBV12-4 to TRBJ1-3; D is uncertain. V lost 6 bases, J lost 0 bases, and 6 bases lay in between. The CDR3 sequence is 13 residues long. The CDR3 DNA reads TGTGCCAGCAGGGACTTCTCTGGAAACACCATATATTTT. Translating gives CASRDFSGNTIYF.